Presented here are 26 T cell receptor beta chains from one specimen sequenced in a study of graft-versus-host responses after intestinal transplantation. This table comes from immunoSEQ multiplex PCR, and its TCRdb copy is limited to in-frame clones, with some not included. The table lists about 40,000 clones, 91% of them singletons. Sequenced material: PBMCs, taken 314 days after intestinal transplant. These receptor sequences come from a human patient who received an intestinal transplant, so some T cells may come from the graft donor.

This chain joins TRBV4-1 and TRBJ2-2, with 7 bases that match TRBD2. The CDR3 has 17 amino acids. J was trimmed by 6 bases and V by 0 bases; bases with no gene match: 10. Looked up from germline, CDR1 is MGHRA and CDR2 is YSYEKL. DNA of the CDR3: TGCGCCAGCAGCCAAGATCAAGGGAGGGCTAGACCCGGGGAGCTGTTTTTT. Protein product: CASSQDQGRARPGELFF.

About this clone itself: The sample contains more than one DNA sequence encoding this CDR3. The chain recombines TRBV4-2 with TRBJ1-2, with no clear D. CDR3 length: 12 residues. The V end lost 3 bases, the J end lost 1 base, and 3 bases lay between the germline ends. Germline assignment: CDR1 LGHNA and CDR2 YNFKEQ. The CDR3 sequence: CASSQGNYGYTF. DNA for the CDR3: TGTGCCAGCAGCCAGGGTAACTATGGCTACACCTTC.

The chain employs TRBV7-3 and TRBJ2-1, with a possible D match to TRBD1 (6 bases). The germline CDR1 and CDR2 sequences are SGHTA and FQGTGA. The CDR3 length is 12 residues. V dropped 3 bases and J dropped 16 bases, with 16 bases sitting between them. In DNA, the CDR3 is TGTGCCAGCAGCTTCCTGGACCAGGGGAGATTCTTC. Translation gives CASSFLDQGRFF.

The genes are TRBV10-3 and TRBJ2-3; TRBD2 is a possible D gene (5 bases). Looked up from germline, CDR1 is ENHRY and CDR2 is SYGVKD. CDR3 length equals 12 residues. The V end lost 4 bases, the J end lost 3 bases, and 5 bases lay between the germline ends. CDR3 nucleotide sequence: TGTGCCATCAGTGGAGGGACAGATACGCAGTATTTT. Protein product: CAISGGTDTQYF.

V and J are TRBV7-8 and TRBJ2-5; D not resolved. Trimming left V 1 base short and J 5 bases short, with 2 bases between. Germline V gene lookup returns CDR1 SGHVS and CDR2 FQNEAQ. The CDR3 is 11 amino acids. The CDR3 bases are TGTGCCAGCAGCTTAGACGAGACCCAGTACTTC. Protein sequence: CASSLDETQYF.

The chain carries TRBV29-1 and TRBJ1-3; D is possibly TRBD1 (5 bases). V lost 5 bases and J 2 bases, leaving 13 bases between the germline ends. The CDR3 spans 14 residues. The germline V gene encodes CDR1 SQVTM and CDR2 ANQGSEA. DNA of the CDR3: TGCAGCGTTTGGGGCGGAAACACTGGAAACACCATATATTTT. Translating it yields CSVWGGNTGNTIYF.

V gene TRBV14 combines with J gene TRBJ2-7; no definite D call. The germline V gene has CDR1 SGHDN and CDR2 FVKESK. Trimming took 0 bases from V and 2 from J, leaving 8 bases between them. The CDR3 is made up of 14 amino acids. CDR3 bases: TGTGCCAGCAGCCAAGATGGCGGACCCTACGAGCAGTACTTC. Translation: CASSQDGGPYEQYF.

The chain employs TRBV4-1 and TRBJ2-7, with 11 positions matching TRBD1. Germline V gene data show CDR1 as MGHRA and CDR2 as YSYEKL. This CDR3 region has 19 residues. V was pared by 1 base and J by 1 base, with 12 bases of the junction left unmatched. The CDR3 is CASSQVWTGGGRRSYEQYF. CDR3 nucleotide sequence: TGCGCCAGCAGCCAAGTTTGGACAGGGGGCGGGAGGAGGTCCTACGAGCAGTACTTC.

This clone was detected once. The chain has TRBV15 and TRBJ2-1; TRBD2 matches 8 bases. The junction had 18 bases not matched to a gene; V was cut back by 1 base and J by 7 bases. This CDR3 has 19 residues. Germline V gene lookup returns CDR1 LNHNV and CDR2 YYDKDF (reference sequence). The DNA of the CDR3 is TGTGCCACCAGCAGAGTCCCCCCCCCACTAGCGGAAAAAGGGAATGAGCAGTTCTTC. Translated, it gives CATSRVPPPLAEKGNEQFF.

This sequence joins TRBV5-4 and TRBJ1-2; D is undetermined. The germline CDR1 and CDR2 sequences are SGHNT and YYREEE (reference sequence). V lost 5 bases and J 4 bases, leaving 15 bases between the germline ends. The CDR3 runs to 14 residues. CDR3 nucleotides: TGTGCCAGCAGTCCCCTGGGAAACCGCTATGGCTACACCTTC. Residues: CASSPLGNRYGYTF.

V and J are TRBV18 and TRBJ2-1; 8 bases are shared with TRBD2. Germline values: CDR1 KGHSH, CDR2 LQKENI. The junction had 1 base not matched to a gene; V was cut back by 3 bases and J by 6 bases. The CDR3 contains 13 residues. The CDR3: CASSPGLVNEQFF. The CDR3 bases are TGTGCCAGCTCACCGGGACTAGTCAATGAGCAGTTCTTC.

This chain connects TRBV11-2 to TRBJ2-7; D is ambiguous. The germline gives CDR1 SGHAT, CDR2 FQNNGV. Deletions cut 8 bases from V and 5 bases from J, with 13 bases between. There are 12 residues in the CDR3. The CDR3 nucleotides read TGTGCCAGCTCCCCCCTGGGCCACGAGCAGTACTTC. Translation: CASSPLGHEQYF. Filled out from reference TRBV11-2 and TRBJ2-7, the complete variable domain reads EAGVAQSPRYKIIEKRQSVAFWCNPISGHATLYWYQQILGQGPKLLIQFQNNGVVDDSQLPKDRFSAERLKGVDSTLKIQPAKLEDSAVYLCASSPLGHEQYFGPGTRLTVT.

The chain has TRBV7-2 and TRBJ1-6; the D gene is possibly TRBD1 (5 bases). The V gene's germline CDR1 is SGHTA and CDR2 FQGNSA. Trimming shortened V by 4 bases and J by 4 bases, and 14 bases separated the two germline ends. The CDR3 spans 16 residues. The CDR3 DNA follows: TGTGCCAGCAGCTCCTGGGGGAGTTTGTATAATTCACCCCTCCACTTT. Translating gives CASSSWGSLYNSPLHF.

This chain joins TRBV5-1 and TRBJ2-5, with 9 bases matching TRBD2. This CDR3 is 14 amino acids long. Trimming cost V 2 bases and J 2 bases; bases outside gene matches: 1. Germline V gives CDR1 SGHRS, CDR2 YFSETQ. In nucleotides, the CDR3 is TGCGCCAGCAGCTTTGCGGGGGGGCAAGAGACCCAGTACTTC. Translated: CASSFAGGQETQYF.

The CDR3 loop reads CASSLEEGMNTEAFF. The CDR3 DNA follows: TGTGCCAGCAGTTTAGAGGAAGGGATGAACACTGAAGCTTTCTTT. V gene TRBV28 combines with J gene TRBJ1-1; no reliable D call. Trimming shortened V by 2 bases and J by 0 bases, and 10 bases separated the two germline ends. CDR1 MDHEN and CDR2 SYDVKM come from the germline V gene. The CDR3 length is 15 residues.

V usage is TRBV7-8 and J usage is TRBJ2-7, with 10 positions matching TRBD1. V lost 3 bases and J lost 2; bases outside the gene matches: 4. The CDR3 runs to 15 residues. Germline-derived CDR1 and CDR2 are SGHVS and FQNEAQ. The CDR3: CASSFSGTGAYEQYF. The CDR3 nucleotides are TGTGCCAGCAGCTTCTCCGGGACAGGGGCCTACGAGCAGTACTTC.

The CDR3 DNA reads TGTGCCAGCAGTGAATTGGCGTACGAGCAGTACTTC. Translating it yields CASSELAYEQYF. This chain joins TRBV6-1 and TRBJ2-7; D unresolved. Germline CDR1 reads MNHNS; CDR2 reads SASEGT. With 2 bases removed from V and 4 bases from J, the gap between germline ends came to 6 bases. This CDR3 is built from 12 residues.

The V and J genes are TRBV4-1 and TRBJ1-2; D ambiguous. The germline V gene has CDR1 MGHRA and CDR2 YSYEKL. Deletions cut 6 bases from V and 2 bases from J, with 13 bases between. CDR3 size: 14 residues. This CDR3 is CASRNRTSNYGYTF. CDR3 sequence (DNA): TGCGCCAGCAGGAACCGGACGTCAAACTATGGCTACACCTTC.

In this sample, this clone turned up once. The rearrangement uses TRBV6-1 and TRBJ2-7, with 9 bases matching TRBD2. CDR3 length equals 13 residues. V was clipped by 6 bases and J by 2 bases; unmatched bases: 2. Germline loops: CDR1 MNHNS, CDR2 SASEGT. The chain's CDR3 is CASSLAGPYEQYF. CDR3 nucleotide sequence: TGTGCCAGCAGCCTAGCGGGACCCTACGAGCAGTACTTC.

This rearrangement joins TRBV7-9 to TRBJ2-5; D is unresolved. The CDR3 loop spans 13 amino acids. Looked up from germline, CDR1 is SEHNR and CDR2 is FQNEAQ (reference sequence). V shed 3 bases and J shed 1 base, with 6 bases lying between them. In DNA form, the CDR3 reads TGTGCCAGCAGCTTCCCAAGCCAAGAGACCCAGTACTTC. This translates into CASSFPSQETQYF.

The chain combines TRBV10-3 with TRBJ2-6; possibly TRBD2 for D (5 bases). Germline CDR1 ENHRY, CDR2 SYGVKD. V dropped 4 bases and J dropped 5 bases, with 24 bases sitting between them. The CDR3 is 19 residues long. In nucleotides, the CDR3 is TGTGCCATCAGTGGTCCGGACTGTAGGATACAAAGTCGGGCCAACGTCCTGACTTTC. It translates to CAISGPDCRIQSRANVLTF.

The rearrangement links TRBV2 to TRBJ1-2; D is uncertain. V lost 4 bases to trimming and J lost 0 bases, with 6 bases between them. The CDR3 sequence is 13 residues long. Germline V gene sequence: CDR1 SNHLY, CDR2 FYNNEI. The CDR3 here is CASSGGTNYGYTF. The CDR3 DNA sequence: TGTGCCAGCAGTGGAGGGACTAACTATGGCTACACCTTC.

In its sample, this clone was seen once. The rearrangement joins TRBV7-9 to TRBJ2-5; D is unresolved. V was cut by 5 bases and J by 3 bases, with 4 bases left in between. This CDR3 spans 11 amino acids. Germline V gives CDR1 SEHNR, CDR2 FQNEAQ (reference sequence). The CDR3 region is CASSPKETQYF. The CDR3 coding sequence is TGTGCCAGCAGCCCGAAAGAGACCCAGTACTTC.

The chain links TRBV29-1 to TRBJ1-2, with TRBD1 as a possible D gene (5 bases). Trimming stripped 8 bases from V and 8 bases from J, with 18 bases between. The CDR3 is 12 amino acids. Germline V CDR1 and CDR2: SQVTM, ANQGSEA. CDR3 coding DNA: TGCAGCCCTTGGGTCCTTGGGGGGGGCTACACCTTC. It yields the protein CSPWVLGGGYTF.

The chain links TRBV7-6 to TRBJ2-1, with 10 nucleotides matching TRBD2. CDR1 SGHVS and CDR2 FNYEAQ come from the germline V gene. The CDR3 runs 17 residues. V gave up 5 bases and J gave up 2 bases; unmatched junction bases: 9. The CDR3 region has the DNA TGTGCCAGCAGCCCGCGGCTAGCGGGAGATCCCTACAATGAGCAGTTCTTC. Translating gives CASSPRLAGDPYNEQFF.

The J gene is TRBJ2-1, the V gene TRBV25-1; possibly TRBD1 for D (6 bases). Trimming took off 2 bases at V and 7 bases at J, with 18 bases between the two ends. CDR1 and CDR2 from the germline V gene are MGHDK and SYGVNS. CDR3 length equals 16 residues. CDR3 coding DNA: TGTGCCAGCAGTGAAGGTGGCAGGGGATGGAGGAATGAGCAGTTCTTC. Amino acids: CASSEGGRGWRNEQFF.